The present TCR beta chain was sequenced within a study of shared clonotypes between healthy human individuals. There are 17 residues in the CDR3. Losses at the gene ends were 4 bases for V and 2 bases for J; bases not matched to a gene: 7. Per germline, CDR1 MGHRA and CDR2 YSYEKL. All donors qualified as healthy HIV-negative adults and had experienced no recent acute infections or vaccinations. The run depth of the assay was deep. The protocol was immunoSEQ multiplex PCR, while the TCRdb copy is restricted to in-frame clones and leaves out a portion. Among approximately 500,000 clones listed, 75% to 85% were seen once.

V usage is TRBV4-1 and J usage is TRBJ2-1, with 11 bases fitting TRBD2. The receptor's source is a woman in her 40s in good health. Some clones in this sample may be carry-over from other donors' samples. The sequenced sample consisted of PBMCs. CDR3 coding DNA: TGCGCCAGCAGCCCCTCTAGCGGGAGGACCCCCTACAATGAGCAGTTCTTC. Its protein product is CASSPSSGRTPYNEQFF.